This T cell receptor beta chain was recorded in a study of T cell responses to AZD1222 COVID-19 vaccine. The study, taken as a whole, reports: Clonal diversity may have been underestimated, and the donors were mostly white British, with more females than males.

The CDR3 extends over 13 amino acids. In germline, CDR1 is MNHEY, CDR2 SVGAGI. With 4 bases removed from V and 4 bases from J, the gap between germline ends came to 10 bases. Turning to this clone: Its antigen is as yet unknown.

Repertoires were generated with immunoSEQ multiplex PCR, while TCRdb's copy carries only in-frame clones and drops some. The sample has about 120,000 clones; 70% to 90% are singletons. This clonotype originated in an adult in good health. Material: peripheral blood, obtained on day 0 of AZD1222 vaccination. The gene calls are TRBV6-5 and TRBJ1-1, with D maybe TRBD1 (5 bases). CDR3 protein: CASSFGGSTEAFF. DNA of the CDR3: TGTGCCAGCAGTTTTGGGGGGAGCACTGAAGCTTTCTTT.